The T cell receptor (beta chain) under discussion was sequenced for a study of blood T cells in healthy people across ages. Study conclusions and caveats: Naive and antigen-experienced cells could not be conclusively compared, given unsorted PBMCs.

Sample-barcoded 5' priming and a J-beta primer mix drove a second PCR of roughly 7 to 11 cycles. Every sample returned 3 million or more CDR3-containing paired-end reads. One entry per CDR3 protein, called by TCRdb with MiXCR from the 5' RACE reads. This sample has fewer than 2,000,000 distinct CDR3 sequences; 30% to 40% occur once, and the top ten carry roughly 23%. This CDR3 has 14 residues. CDR1 and CDR2 from the germline V gene are LNHNV and YYDKDF (reference sequence). V dropped 5 bases and J dropped 3; count of bases not matched to a gene: 6. This clonotype appeared a few times. Antigen specificity is unknown.

This TCR derives from a human donor in good health. What was sequenced was blood. V usage is TRBV15 and J usage is TRBJ2-5, with 7 bases matching TRBD1. DNA for the CDR3: TGTGCCACCAGCGAAAGCGGACAGGAAGAGACCCAGTACTTC. This translates into CATSESGQEETQYF.